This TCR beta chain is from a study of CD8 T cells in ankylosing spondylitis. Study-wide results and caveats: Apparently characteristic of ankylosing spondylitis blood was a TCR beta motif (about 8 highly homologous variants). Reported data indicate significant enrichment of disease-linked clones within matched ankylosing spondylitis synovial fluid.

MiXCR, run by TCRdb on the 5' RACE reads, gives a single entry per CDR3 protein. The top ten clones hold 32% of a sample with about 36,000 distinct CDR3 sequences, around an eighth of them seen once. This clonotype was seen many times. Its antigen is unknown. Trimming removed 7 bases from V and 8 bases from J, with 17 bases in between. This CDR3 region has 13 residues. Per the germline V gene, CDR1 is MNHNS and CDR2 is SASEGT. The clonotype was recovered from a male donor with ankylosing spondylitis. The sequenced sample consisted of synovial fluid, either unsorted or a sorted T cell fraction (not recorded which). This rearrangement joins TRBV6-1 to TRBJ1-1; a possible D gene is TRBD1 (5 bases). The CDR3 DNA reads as TGTGCCAGCACCTTTACGGGTTCAGGGGAAGCTTTCTTT. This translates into CASTFTGSGEAFF.